Here is one T cell receptor (beta chain) with its context. With baseline, cycle 4 day 1, and cycle 7 day 1 as timepoints, blood was sampled. The CDR3 is 15 amino acids. After removal of 6 bases from V and 0 bases from J, the junction contained 6 bases not matched to a gene. Germline assignment: CDR1 LNHDA and CDR2 SQIVND (reference sequence). This sample was included in a study of OX40 agonist ivuxolimab in advanced cancers. Profiled with immunoSEQ multiplex PCR; TCRdb holds only in-frame clones, not every one. This sample yields tens of thousands of clones, of which about 83% are seen a single time; approximately 0.7% belongs to the top ten.

The sequencing used CD4+ or CD8+ T cells sorted from blood, collected in a trial of the OX40 agonist ivuxolimab. The clonotype originates from an adult with an advanced solid tumor such as melanoma, head and neck, liver or kidney cancer. This sequence joins TRBV19 and TRBJ2-7; 9 nucleotides line up with TRBD1. The CDR3 protein is CASSPQTGGSYEQYF. In nucleotides, the CDR3 is TGTGCCAGTAGCCCACAGACAGGGGGCTCCTACGAGCAGTACTTC. The full variable domain, rest sourced from reference TRBV19 and TRBJ2-7, is DGGITQSPKYLFRKEGQNVTLSCEQNLNHDAMYWYRQDPGQGLRLIYYSQIVNDFQKGDIAEGYSVSREKKESFPLTVTSAQKNPTAFYLCASSPQTGGSYEQYFGPGTRLTVT.